Reported below is one T cell receptor beta chain. What it recognizes is unknown. This sample was taken from a study of T cell responses to AZD1222 COVID-19 vaccine. General study points: Donors skewed white British and female; clonal diversity was possibly underestimated. Among spike-specific TCRs, nearly half reportedly target unmutated variant regions.

The CDR3 contains 14 residues. Germline loops: CDR1 MNHEY, CDR2 SMNVEV (reference sequence). The germline V and J ends were trimmed by 4 bases and 5 bases, with 14 bases remaining between them. Using immunoSEQ multiplex PCR, the repertoire was profiled, and TCRdb retains in-frame clones only, with some absent. The profile shows about 100,000 clones, 87% of them singletons. The chain is built from TRBV27 and TRBJ2-5, with D perhaps TRBD1 (6 bases). Specimen: peripheral blood, collected on day 0 of MenACWY control vaccination. The source is an adult in good health. The CDR3 bases are TGTGCCAGCAGTTCGAAATCCACAGGGGAGACCCAGTACTTC. Translated: CASSSKSTGETQYF.